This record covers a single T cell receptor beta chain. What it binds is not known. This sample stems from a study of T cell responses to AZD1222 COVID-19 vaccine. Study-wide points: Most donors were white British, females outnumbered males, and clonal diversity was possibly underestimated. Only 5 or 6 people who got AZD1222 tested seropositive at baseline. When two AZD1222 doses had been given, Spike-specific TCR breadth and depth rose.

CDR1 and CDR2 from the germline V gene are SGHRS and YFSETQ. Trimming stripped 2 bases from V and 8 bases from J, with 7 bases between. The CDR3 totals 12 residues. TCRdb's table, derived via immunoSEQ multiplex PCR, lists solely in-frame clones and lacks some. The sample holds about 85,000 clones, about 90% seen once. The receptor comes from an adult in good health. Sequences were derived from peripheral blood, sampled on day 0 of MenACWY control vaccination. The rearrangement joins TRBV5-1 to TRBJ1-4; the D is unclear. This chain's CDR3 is CASSLLGEKLFF. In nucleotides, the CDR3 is TGCGCCAGCAGCTTATTAGGCGAAAAACTGTTTTTT.